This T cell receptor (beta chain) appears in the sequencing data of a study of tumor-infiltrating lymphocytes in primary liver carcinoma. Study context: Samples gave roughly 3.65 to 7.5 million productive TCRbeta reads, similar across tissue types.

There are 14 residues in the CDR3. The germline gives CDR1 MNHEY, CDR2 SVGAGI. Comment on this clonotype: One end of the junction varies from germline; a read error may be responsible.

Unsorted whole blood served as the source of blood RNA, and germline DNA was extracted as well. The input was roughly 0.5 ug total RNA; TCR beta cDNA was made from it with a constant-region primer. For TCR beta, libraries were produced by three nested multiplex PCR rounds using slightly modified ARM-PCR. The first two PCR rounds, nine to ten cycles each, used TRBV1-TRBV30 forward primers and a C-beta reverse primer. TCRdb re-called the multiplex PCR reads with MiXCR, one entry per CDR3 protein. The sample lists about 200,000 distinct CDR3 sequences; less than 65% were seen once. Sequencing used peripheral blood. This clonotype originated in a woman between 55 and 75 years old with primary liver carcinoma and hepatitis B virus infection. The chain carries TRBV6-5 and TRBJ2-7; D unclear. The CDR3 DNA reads TGTGTCAGCAGCCAGTACAGTGTTGGGTACGAGCAGTGCTTC. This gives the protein CVSSQYSVGYEQCF.